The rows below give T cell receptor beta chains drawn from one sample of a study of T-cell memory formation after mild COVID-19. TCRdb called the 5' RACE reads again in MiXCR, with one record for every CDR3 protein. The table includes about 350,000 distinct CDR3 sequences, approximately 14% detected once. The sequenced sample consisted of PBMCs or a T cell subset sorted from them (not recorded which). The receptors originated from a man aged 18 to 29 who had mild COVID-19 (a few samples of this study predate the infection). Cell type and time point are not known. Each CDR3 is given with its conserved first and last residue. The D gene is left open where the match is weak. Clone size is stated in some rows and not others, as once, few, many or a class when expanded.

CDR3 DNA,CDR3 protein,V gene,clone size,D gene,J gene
TGTGCCAGCAAGGGGATTAGATGGAACACCATATATTTT,CASKGIRWNTIYF,TRBV12-3/TRBV12-4,few,-,TRBJ1-3
TGTGCCAGCTCACCGGGGGGGCGGAACGAGCAGTACTTC,CASSPGGRNEQYF,TRBV18,few,-,TRBJ2-7
TGCGCCAGCAGCCGTGCGGACAGGGAATATCAGCCCCAGCATTTT,CASSRADREYQPQHF,TRBV4-1,-,TRBD1,TRBJ1-5
TGCAGCGTTAACGGGGGTTCGAGCTCCTACAATGAGCAGTTCTTC,CSVNGGSSSYNEQFF,TRBV29-1,few,-,TRBJ2-1
TGTGCCAGCAGCTCGGGACTAGCGGGGGCCGGGGAGCTGTTTTTT,CASSSGLAGAGELFF,TRBV7-9,-,TRBD2,TRBJ2-2
TGCGCCAGCAGCGGTACTAGCGGGGGGGGTCTGTTCTTC,CASSGTSGGGLFF,TRBV10-1,few,TRBD2,TRBJ2-1
TGCGCCAGCACGCCAAGTGGGGTACTAGGTTCACCCCTCCACTTT,CASTPSGVLGSPLHF,TRBV5-1,few,-,TRBJ1-6
TGTGCCAGCAGCGACCAGGGTTCATACACTGAAGCTTTCTTT,CASSDQGSYTEAFF,TRBV5-5,-,-,TRBJ1-1
TGTGCCAGCAGACGTGGGGCGCTCGAAAAACTGTTTTTT,CASRRGALEKLFF,TRBV11-2,few,-,TRBJ1-4
TGTGCCAGCAGCTTAGAGACAGGCACCGCAACTAATGAAAAACTGTTTTTT,CASSLETGTATNEKLFF,TRBV9,-,-,TRBJ1-4
TGTGCCAGCAGCCTGGGGGGATCGGGCACCGGGGAGCTGTTTTTT,CASSLGGSGTGELFF,TRBV6-5,-,-,TRBJ2-2
TGTGCCAGCAGCTCCAGACAGTATAATGAAAAACTGTTTTTT,CASSSRQYNEKLFF,TRBV7-2,few,-,TRBJ1-4
TGTGCCAGCAGTTGGGGTAGCTCTGGGGCCAACGTCCTGACTTTC,CASSWGSSGANVLTF,TRBV12-3/TRBV12-4,many,-,TRBJ2-6
TGTGCCAGCAGCGAGATCGGGGGGAACACTGAAGCTTTCTTT,CASSEIGGNTEAFF,TRBV7-9,many,-,TRBJ1-1
TGCGCCAGCAGCCCCGGGACTGGCTCCTACGAGCAGTACTTC,CASSPGTGSYEQYF,TRBV5-1,many,-,TRBJ2-7
TGTGCCAGCAGCCCGACAGGGGGCGAAAAACTGTTTTTT,CASSPTGGEKLFF,TRBV7-6,few,TRBD1,TRBJ1-4
TGCGCCAGCACCGCACAGGCGAACACCGGGGAGCTGTTTTTT,CASTAQANTGELFF,TRBV5-1,few,-,TRBJ2-2
TGTGCCAGCAGATCGACAGGGGGCGAAGAGACCCAGTACTTC,CASRSTGGEETQYF,TRBV11-2,-,TRBD1,TRBJ2-5
TGTGCCAGCAGTCCGACAGCTAACACTGAAGCTTTCTTT,CASSPTANTEAFF,TRBV6-1,few,-,TRBJ1-1
TGTGCCAGCAGTAAAGGATATTACAACACTGAAGCTTTCTTT,CASSKGYYNTEAFF,TRBV25-1,-,-,TRBJ1-1
TGCAGTGCTAGGGAGCTATCCCGGAGGGACAGGGATACAGATACGCAGTATTTT,CSARELSRRDRDTDTQYF,TRBV20-1,-,TRBD1,TRBJ2-3
TGTGCCACCAGCAAGACAGGGGGCACTGGGGCCAACGTCCTGACTTTC,CATSKTGGTGANVLTF,TRBV15,few,TRBD1,TRBJ2-6
TGCAGTGCCTCACAAAGCGGGGGGGCCGTTGAGCAGTTCTTC,CSASQSGGAVEQFF,TRBV20-1,many,TRBD2,TRBJ2-1
TGTGCCAGCAGCCAAGACGAGGGTTTCACTGAAGCTTTCTTT,CASSQDEGFTEAFF,TRBV3-1,few,-,TRBJ1-1
TGTGCCAGCAGCTTCGTCTCGGTACCGGGACCCAGGAGTGGCTACACCTTC,CASSFVSVPGPRSGYTF,TRBV7-8,many,-,TRBJ1-2
TGTGCCAGCAGTTACGCCGGCAGTCCCTATGGCTACACCTTC,CASSYAGSPYGYTF,TRBV6-5,-,-,TRBJ1-2
TGTGCCAGCAGCTTAGGCAGTGGCATAGCCTACAATGAGCAGTTCTTC,CASSLGSGIAYNEQFF,TRBV11-2,-,-,TRBJ2-1